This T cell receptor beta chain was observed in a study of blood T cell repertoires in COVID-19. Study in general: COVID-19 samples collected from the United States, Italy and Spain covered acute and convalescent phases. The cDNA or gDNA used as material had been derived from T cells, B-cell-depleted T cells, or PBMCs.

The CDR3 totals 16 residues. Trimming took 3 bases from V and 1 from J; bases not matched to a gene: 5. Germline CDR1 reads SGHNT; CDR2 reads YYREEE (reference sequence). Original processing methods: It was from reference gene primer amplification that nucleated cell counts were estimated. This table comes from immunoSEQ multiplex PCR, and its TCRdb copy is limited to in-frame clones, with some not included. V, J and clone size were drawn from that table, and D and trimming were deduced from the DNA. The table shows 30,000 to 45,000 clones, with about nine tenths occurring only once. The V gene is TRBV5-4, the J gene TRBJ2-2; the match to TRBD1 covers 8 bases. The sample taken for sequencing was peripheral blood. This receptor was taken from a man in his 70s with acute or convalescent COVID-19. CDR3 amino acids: CASSSGQGQNTGELFF. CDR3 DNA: TGTGCCAGCAGCTCTGGACAGGGTCAGAACACCGGGGAGCTGTTTTTT.